A selection of T cell receptor beta chains follows, all from one sample in a study of blood T cell repertoires in COVID-19. TCRdb keeps only in-frame clones here, not all; method: immunoSEQ multiplex PCR. The data contain roughly 64,000 clones, around 86% of them singletons. The specimen was peripheral blood. The receptor set was obtained from a man aged 35 to 55 with acute or convalescent COVID-19. The CDR3 runs from the conserved cysteine through the conserved F or W. The listing skips clone size in some rows; elsewhere it reads once, few, many or a size class.

abundance,v_gene,CDR3aa
.,TRBV7-2,CASSLGVGGEKLFF
.,TRBV28,CATGQGVSPQHF
.,TRBV5-4,CATKTGTANYGYTF
.,TRBV24-1,CATSDPPDYGYTF
.,TRBV10-2,CASIPPRTGGSDEQYF
.,TRBV2,CASTPTGLNQPQHF
.,TRBV6-5,CASHYLAGGLDEQFF
.,TRBV5-1,CASSSGGLAVQETQYF
.,TRBV2,CASSVKGNYQPQHF
.,TRBV5-4,CASSLQGVDSGNTIYF
.,TRBV6-5,CASSYRGGDNQPQHF
.,TRBV28,CASTGAKQPQHF
.,TRBV19,CASSYGGSRFGYTF
.,TRBV6-5,CASSSAGGQATQYF
.,TRBV9,CASSVEVGSEAFF
.,TRBV11-2,CASSLIQGNGYTF
.,TRBV29-1,CSVKNPGLAGGIQETQYF
.,TRBV11-3,CASSSTTGGLETQYF
.,TRBV3-1/TRBV3-2,CASSQGGRGSTDTQYF
.,TRBV27,CASSQSGSSGNTIYF
.,TRBV11-2,CASRTIQGPSSYEQYF
.,TRBV5-4,CASFTGGGVNSPLHF
.,TRBV25-1,CASSDAGQGDEKLFF
few,TRBV5-4,CASSPLAGELFF
.,TRBV30,CACLPKGRGETQYF
many,TRBV4-1,CASSQDLAGELFF
.,TRBV27,CASSFSRQGVGETQYF
.,TRBV12-3/TRBV12-4,CASSLDNRARTF
.,TRBV2,CASRALTSAGANVLTF
.,TRBV6-1,CASSEGHSGYTF
.,TRBV18,CASSPAQGSPSLF
.,TRBV3-1/TRBV3-2,CASSREGSYGYTF
.,TRBV19,CASSNLGGTGELFF
.,TRBV3-1/TRBV3-2,CASSPYNSNQPQHF
once,TRBV28,CASSLGQHYGYTF
.,TRBV11-2,CASSLGERAGGFQPQHF
.,TRBV4-1,CASSQDQALVGNQPQHF
.,TRBV30,CAWSVNSANTGELFF
.,TRBV25-1,CASSDLTGKQETQYF
.,TRBV12-3/TRBV12-4,CASSFGQYYEQYF
.,TRBV19,CASTRRQISGNTIYF
few,TRBV12-3/TRBV12-4,CASWGQADYGYTF
.,TRBV3-1/TRBV3-2,CASSDRQFPYGYTF
.,TRBV30,CAWTLAGTGNTIYF
.,TRBV7-2,CASSLQRRDTIYF
many,TRBV13,CASSLGWGPLGTDTQYF
.,TRBV24-1,CATSDPPGGVDTQYF
few,TRBV5-1,CASSLAGADTQYF
once,TRBV12-3/TRBV12-4,CASSLGGGEAFF
few,TRBV7-2,CASSFEAFPSYEQYF
.,TRBV6-1,CASSESGGSEAFF
.,TRBV10-3,CAITAAGGNRGYTF
.,TRBV10-3,CAISLGGNNEQFF
.,TRBV14,CASSQGQAVVGELFF
.,TRBV24-1,CATGGSSYNEQFF
few,TRBV14,CASSHLAGGQETQYF
.,TRBV19,CASTTGAFNSPLHF